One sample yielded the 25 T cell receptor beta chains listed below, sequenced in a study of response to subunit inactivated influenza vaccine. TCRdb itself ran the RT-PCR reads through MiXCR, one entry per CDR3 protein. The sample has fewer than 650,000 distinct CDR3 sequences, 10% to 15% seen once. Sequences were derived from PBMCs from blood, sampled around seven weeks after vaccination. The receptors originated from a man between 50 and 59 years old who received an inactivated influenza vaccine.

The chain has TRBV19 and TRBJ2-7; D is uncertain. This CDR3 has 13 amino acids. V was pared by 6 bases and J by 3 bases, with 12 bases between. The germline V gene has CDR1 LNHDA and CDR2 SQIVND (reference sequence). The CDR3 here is CASRSLGNYEQYF. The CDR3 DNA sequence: TGTGCCAGTAGATCCCTGGGCAACTACGAGCAGTACTTC.

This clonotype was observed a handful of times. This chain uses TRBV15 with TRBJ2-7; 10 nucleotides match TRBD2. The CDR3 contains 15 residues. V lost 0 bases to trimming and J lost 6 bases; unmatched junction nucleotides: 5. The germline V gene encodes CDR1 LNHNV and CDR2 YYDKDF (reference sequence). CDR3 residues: CATSREVAGGAEQYF. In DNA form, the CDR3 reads TGTGCCACCAGCAGAGAGGTAGCGGGAGGTGCCGAGCAGTACTTC.

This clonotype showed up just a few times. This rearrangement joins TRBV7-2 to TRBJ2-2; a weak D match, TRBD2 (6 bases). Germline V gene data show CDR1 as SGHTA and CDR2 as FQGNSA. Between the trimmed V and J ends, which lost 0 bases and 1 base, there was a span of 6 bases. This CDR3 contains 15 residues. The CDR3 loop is CASSLARENTGELFF. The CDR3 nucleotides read TGTGCCAGCAGCTTAGCGCGGGAGAACACCGGGGAGCTGTTTTTT. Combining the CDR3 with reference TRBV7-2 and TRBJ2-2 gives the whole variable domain GAGVSQSPSNKVTEKGKDVELRCDPISGHTALYWYRQSLGQGLEFLIYFQGNSAPDKSGLPSDRFSAERTGGSVSTLTIQRTQQEDSAVYLCASSLARENTGELFFGEGSRLTVL.

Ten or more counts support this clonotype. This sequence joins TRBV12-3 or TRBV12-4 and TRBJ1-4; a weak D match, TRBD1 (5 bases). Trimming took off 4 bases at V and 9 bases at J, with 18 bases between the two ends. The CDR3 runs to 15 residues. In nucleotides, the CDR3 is TGTGCCAGCAGTTCGAGACAGCAACCAAATCAAAAACTGTTTTTT. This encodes CASSSRQQPNQKLFF.

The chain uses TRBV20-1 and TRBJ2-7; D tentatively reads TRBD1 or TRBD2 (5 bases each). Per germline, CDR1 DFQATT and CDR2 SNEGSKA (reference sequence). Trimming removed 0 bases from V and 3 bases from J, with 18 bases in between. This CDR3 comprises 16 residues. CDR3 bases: TGCAGTGCTAGAGATTCCCGCCGGGGCGTACTCTACGAGCAGTACTTC. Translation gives CSARDSRRGVLYEQYF.

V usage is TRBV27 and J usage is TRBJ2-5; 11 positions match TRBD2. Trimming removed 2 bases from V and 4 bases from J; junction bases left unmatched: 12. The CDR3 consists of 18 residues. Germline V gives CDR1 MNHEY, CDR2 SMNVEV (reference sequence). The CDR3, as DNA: TGTGCCAGCAGTTTAGGGGGAGTAGCGGGGGGGCCTGGAGAGACCCAGTACTTC. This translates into CASSLGGVAGGPGETQYF.

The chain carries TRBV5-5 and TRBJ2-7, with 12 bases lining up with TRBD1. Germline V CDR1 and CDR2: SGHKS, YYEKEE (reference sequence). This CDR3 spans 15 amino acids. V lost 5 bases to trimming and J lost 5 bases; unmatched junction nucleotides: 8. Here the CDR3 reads CASSLTGTGGNEQYF. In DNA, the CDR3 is TGTGCCAGCAGTTTAACCGGGACAGGGGGCAACGAGCAGTACTTC.

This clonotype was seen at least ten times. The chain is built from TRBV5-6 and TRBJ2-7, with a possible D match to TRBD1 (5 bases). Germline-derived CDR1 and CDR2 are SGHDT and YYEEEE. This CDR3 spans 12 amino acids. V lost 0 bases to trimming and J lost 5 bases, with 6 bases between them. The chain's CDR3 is CASSLAGNEQYF. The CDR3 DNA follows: TGTGCCAGCAGCTTGGCAGGGAACGAGCAGTACTTC.

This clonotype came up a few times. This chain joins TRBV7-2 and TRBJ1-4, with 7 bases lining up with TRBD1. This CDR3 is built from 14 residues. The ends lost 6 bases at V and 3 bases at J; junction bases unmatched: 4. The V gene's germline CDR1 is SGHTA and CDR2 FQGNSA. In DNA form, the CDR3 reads TGTGCCAGCAGATGGGACAGCCCTAATGAAAAACTGTTTTTT. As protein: CASRWDSPNEKLFF.

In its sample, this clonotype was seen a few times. This CDR3 reads CSEKLARTDTQYF. The CDR3 DNA reads as TGCAGTGAGAAGTTAGCGCGTACAGATACGCAGTATTTT. The gene calls are TRBV20-1 and TRBJ2-3; maybe TRBD2 (5 bases). In germline, CDR1 is DFQATT, CDR2 SNEGSKA (reference sequence). The CDR3 consists of 13 residues. The V end was cut by 7 bases, the J end by 3 bases, with 14 bases between.

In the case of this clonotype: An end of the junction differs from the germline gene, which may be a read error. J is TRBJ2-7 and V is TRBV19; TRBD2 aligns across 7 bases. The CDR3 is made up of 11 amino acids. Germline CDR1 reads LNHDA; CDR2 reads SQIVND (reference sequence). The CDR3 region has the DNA TGTGCCAGTAGTGCTAGCGGAGTCAGGTCCTTC. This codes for CASSASGVRSF.

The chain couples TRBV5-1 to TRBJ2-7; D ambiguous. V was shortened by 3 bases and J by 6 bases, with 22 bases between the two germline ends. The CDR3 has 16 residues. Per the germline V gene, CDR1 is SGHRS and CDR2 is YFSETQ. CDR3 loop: CASSSRFDPPLGEQYF. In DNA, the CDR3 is TGCGCCAGCAGCTCTAGGTTCGACCCTCCTCTAGGCGAGCAGTACTTC.

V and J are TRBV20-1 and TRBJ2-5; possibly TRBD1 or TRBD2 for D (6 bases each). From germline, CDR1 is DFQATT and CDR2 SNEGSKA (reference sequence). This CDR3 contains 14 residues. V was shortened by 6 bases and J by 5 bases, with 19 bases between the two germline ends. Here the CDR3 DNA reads TGCAGTGCAACGGGGGCGGGGATGCGGGAGACCCAGTACTTC. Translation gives CSATGAGMRETQYF.

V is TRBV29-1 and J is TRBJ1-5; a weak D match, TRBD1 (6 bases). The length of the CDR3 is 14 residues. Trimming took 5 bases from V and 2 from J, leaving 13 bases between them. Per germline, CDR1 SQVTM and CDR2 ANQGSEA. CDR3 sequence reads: CSVSRGMGNQPQHF. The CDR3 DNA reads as TGCAGCGTTTCGAGGGGGATGGGCAATCAGCCCCAGCATTTT.

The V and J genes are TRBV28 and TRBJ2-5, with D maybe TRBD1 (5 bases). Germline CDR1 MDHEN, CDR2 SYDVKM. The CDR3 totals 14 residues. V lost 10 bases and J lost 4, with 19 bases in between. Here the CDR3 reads CATTEILGLETQYF. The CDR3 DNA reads TGTGCCACGACAGAAATCCTGGGTCTAGAGACCCAGTACTTC.

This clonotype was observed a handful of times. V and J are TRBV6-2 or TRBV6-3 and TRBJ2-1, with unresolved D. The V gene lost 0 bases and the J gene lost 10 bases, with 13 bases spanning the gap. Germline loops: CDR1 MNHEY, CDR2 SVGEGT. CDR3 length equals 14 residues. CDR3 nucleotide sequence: TGTGCCAGCAGTTACTCGATTTTGGTCGGAGAGCAGTTCTTC. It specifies CASSYSILVGEQFF.

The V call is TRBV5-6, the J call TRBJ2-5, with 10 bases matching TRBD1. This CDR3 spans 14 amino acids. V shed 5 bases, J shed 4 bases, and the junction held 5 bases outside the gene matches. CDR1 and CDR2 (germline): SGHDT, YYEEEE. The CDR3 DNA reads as TGTGCCAGCAGGCGCCGGGACAGGGGAGAGACCCAGTACTTC. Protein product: CASRRRDRGETQYF.

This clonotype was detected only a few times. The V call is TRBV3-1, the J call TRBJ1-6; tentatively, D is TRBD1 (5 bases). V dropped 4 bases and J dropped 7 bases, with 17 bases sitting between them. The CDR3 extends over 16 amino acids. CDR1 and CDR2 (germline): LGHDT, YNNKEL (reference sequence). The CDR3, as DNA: TGTGCCAGCAGCCCCCGATTTGAGGGGAGCAATTCACCCCTCCACTTT. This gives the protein CASSPRFEGSNSPLHF.

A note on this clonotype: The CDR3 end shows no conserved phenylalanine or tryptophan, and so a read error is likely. CDR3 loop: CASSFRGAYEQYL. The CDR3 DNA reads as TGTGCCAGCAGTTTTAGGGGAGCCTACGAGCAGTACCTC. The gene calls are TRBV12-3 or TRBV12-4 and TRBJ2-7; either TRBD1 or TRBD2 may fit D (5 bases each). Trimming cost V 3 bases and J 2 bases, with 8 bases left between them. The CDR3 runs to 13 residues.

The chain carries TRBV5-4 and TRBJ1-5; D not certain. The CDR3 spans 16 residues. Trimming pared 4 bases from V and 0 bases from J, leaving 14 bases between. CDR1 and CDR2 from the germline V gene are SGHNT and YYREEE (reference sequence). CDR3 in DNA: TGTGCCAGCAGCCCGGGCCCGGGATATAGCAATCAGCCCCAGCATTTT. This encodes CASSPGPGYSNQPQHF. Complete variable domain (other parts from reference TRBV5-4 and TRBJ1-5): ETGVTQSPTHLIKTRGQQVTLRCSSQSGHNTVSWYQQALGQGPQFIFQYYREEENGRGNFPPRFSGLQFPNYSSELNVNALELDDSALYLCASSPGPGYSNQPQHFGDGTRLSIL.

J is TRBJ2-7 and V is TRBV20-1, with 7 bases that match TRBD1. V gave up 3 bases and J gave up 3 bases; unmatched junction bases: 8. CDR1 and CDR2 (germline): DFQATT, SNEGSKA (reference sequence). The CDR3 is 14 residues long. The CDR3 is CSARVDRAHYEQYF. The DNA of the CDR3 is TGCAGTGCTAGGGTCGACAGGGCGCACTACGAGCAGTACTTC.

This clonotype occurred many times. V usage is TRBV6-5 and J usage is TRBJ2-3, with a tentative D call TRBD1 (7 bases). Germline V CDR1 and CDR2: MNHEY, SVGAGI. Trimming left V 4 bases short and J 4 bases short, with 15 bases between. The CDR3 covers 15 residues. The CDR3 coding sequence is TGTGCCAGCAGTTCCGACAGGGACTGGCCAGATACGCAGTATTTT. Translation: CASSSDRDWPDTQYF.

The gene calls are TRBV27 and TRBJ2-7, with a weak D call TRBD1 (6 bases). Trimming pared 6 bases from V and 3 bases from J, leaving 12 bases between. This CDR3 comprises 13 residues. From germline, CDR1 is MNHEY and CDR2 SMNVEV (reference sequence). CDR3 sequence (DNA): TGTGCCAGCAGAACGGGACACGACTACGAGCAGTACTTC. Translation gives CASRTGHDYEQYF.

The CDR3 DNA reads TGCAGTGCTCTAAAGAGCGGGAGGGGTTCGGAGACCCAGTACTTC. It translates to CSALKSGRGSETQYF. The rearrangement joins TRBV20-1 to TRBJ2-5, with TRBD2 matching 10 bases. CDR1 and CDR2 from the germline V gene are DFQATT and SNEGSKA (reference sequence). The CDR3 length is 15 residues. The trim removed 5 bases at V and 5 bases at J, leaving 11 bases unmatched.

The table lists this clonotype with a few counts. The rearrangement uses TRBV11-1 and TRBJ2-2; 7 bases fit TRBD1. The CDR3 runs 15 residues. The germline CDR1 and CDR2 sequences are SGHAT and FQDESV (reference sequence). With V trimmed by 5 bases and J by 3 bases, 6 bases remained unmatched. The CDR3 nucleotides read TGTGCCAGCAGCACTCTGGGACAGCACACCGGGGAGCTGTTTTTT. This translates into CASSTLGQHTGELFF.